This record concerns one T cell receptor beta chain sequence. This PCR relied on a set of 60 Vbeta primers and 13 Jbeta primers. This table comes from immunoSEQ multiplex PCR, and its TCRdb copy is limited to in-frame clones, with some not included. The listing contains about 58,000 clones. This record belongs to a study of cytomegalovirus exposure and HLA in healthy donors. Study-wide background: There were a few hundred genotyped donors. Of these, 75% to 90% fell in the genetic ancestry cluster associated with self-reported Caucasian donors.

CDR3 length equals 15 residues. Germline lookup yields CDR1 SEHNR and CDR2 FQNEAQ (reference sequence). Trimming removed 5 bases from V and 0 bases from J, with 11 bases in between. The receptor was derived from a male donor in good health and CMV-seronegative. The sequenced sample was PBMCs. This chain links TRBV7-9 with TRBJ2-1; possible D gene TRBD2, 6 bases. The CDR3 DNA follows: TGTGCCAGCAGCCCGGGACTGCTCTCCTACAATGAGCAGTTCTTC. Encoded protein: CASSPGLLSYNEQFF.